This T cell receptor beta chain was recovered during a study of beta chain features in type 1 diabetes. Notes on the study in general: Shorter TCRB CDR3s, moderately but significantly so, were found in Type 1 diabetes patients in all four CD4+ subsets.

Trimming at V came to 7 bases and at J to 1 base, leaving 8 bases not matched to a gene. The germline CDR1 and CDR2 sequences are SQVTM and ANQGSEA. The CDR3 has 14 residues. All of the isolated RNA was reverse transcribed, so expressed TCRB transcripts were sequenced. The data were produced by immunoSEQ multiplex PCR, yet TCRdb's version contains in-frame clones alone and is incomplete. This table has roughly 700,000 clones, around an eighth appearing once. Concerning this clone: No antigen is known for it.

The TCR sequence derives from a man aged 18 to 29 with type 1 diabetes. This chain links TRBV29-1 with TRBJ2-7; 9 nucleotides match TRBD1. The sequenced sample consisted of naive CD4+ T cells from blood. In DNA, the CDR3 is TGCAGCGCCAAACCCGGGACAGGGTCCTACGAGCAGTACTTC. Translated: CSAKPGTGSYEQYF.